The rows below give T cell receptor beta chains drawn from one sample of a study of T cells in Graves' hyperthyroidism and ophthalmopathy. TCRdb reanalysed the multiplex PCR reads using MiXCR and keeps one entry per CDR3 protein. This table has roughly 500,000 distinct CDR3 sequences, around 50% appearing once. Sequences were obtained from peripheral blood or thyroid tissue (not recorded which). Receptors originate from an adult woman with Graves' disease, either hyperthyroidism or ophthalmopathy (not recorded which). The CDR3 runs from the conserved cysteine through the conserved F or W. The D gene is left open where the match is weak. Expanded clones get a size class; other rows say once, few or many, or leave the size out.

j_gene,d_gene,v_gene,abundance,CDR3nt,CDR3aa
TRBJ1-1,NA,TRBV7-9,many,TGTGCCAGCAGCTTAGAATACACTGAAGCTTTCTTT,CASSLEYTEAFF
TRBJ2-7,NA,TRBV7-8,few,TGTGCCAGCAGCTTAGAGGTAGGCTCTTACGAGCAGTACTTC,CASSLEVGSYEQYF
TRBJ1-2,NA,TRBV7-9,NA,TGTGCCAGCAGCTTAGGGGCTTCTGGCTACACCTTC,CASSLGASGYTF
TRBJ2-7,NA,TRBV7-8,NA,TGTGCCAGCAGTTCCATCCAACCACAGGAAGACGAGCAGTACTTC,CASSSIQPQEDEQYF
TRBJ1-1,NA,TRBV20-1,many,TGCAGTGCTAGTTCGAATCCTGAAGCTTTCTTT,CSASSNPEAFF
TRBJ1-3,NA,TRBV20-1,many,TGCAGTGCTAGAGGGGGAGAGGACACCATATATTTT,CSARGGEDTIYF
TRBJ2-7,NA,TRBV7-3,many,TGTGCCAGCAGCTCAAGGTCCTCCGACGAGCAGTACTTC,CASSSRSSDEQYF
TRBJ2-5,TRBD1,TRBV20-1,many,TGCAGTGCTAGAGATCTCCGGCAGGGGGTATGGCAAGAGACCCAGTACTTC,CSARDLRQGVWQETQYF
TRBJ1-1,NA,TRBV10-3,few,TGTGCCATCAGTGATACCCGGAGGCATGAAGCTTTCTTT,CAISDTRRHEAFF
TRBJ1-1,NA,TRBV12-3/TRBV12-4,NA,TGTGCCAGCAGTTTAGCATACCAAGCTTTCTTT,CASSLAYQAFF
TRBJ1-1,NA,TRBV28,NA,TGTGCCAGCAGACTACCTGGCGGGGGCAACCCGGCTTTCTTT,CASRLPGGGNPAFF
TRBJ1-2,TRBD1,TRBV11-1,NA,TGTGCCAGCAGCCACCGGGACAGGGCCGGATCTAACTATGGCTACACCTTC,CASSHRDRAGSNYGYTF
TRBJ2-2,NA,TRBV12-3/TRBV12-4,NA,TGTGCCAGCAGTTTAAGTGTTGAGGGCAACCGTTGGACCGGGGAGCTGTTTTTT,CASSLSVEGNRWTGELFF
TRBJ1-1,NA,TRBV18,few,TGTGCCAGCTCACCTGAGGGAGCGAACACTGAAGCTTTCTTT,CASSPEGANTEAFF
TRBJ1-5,TRBD1,TRBV7-9,many,TGCGCCAGCAGCTTGGCTGGACAGGGGAATCAGCCCCAGCATTTT,CASSLAGQGNQPQHF
TRBJ1-1,NA,TRBV9,few,TGTGCCAGCAGCGTAGGCCTGGCTGATTTGAACACTGAAGCTTTCTTT,CASSVGLADLNTEAFF
TRBJ1-4,NA,TRBV7-9,NA,TGTGCCAGCAGCCCTACGGTGGCAGGAGGGGAAAAACTGTTTTTT,CASSPTVAGGEKLFF
TRBJ2-5,NA,TRBV29-1,few,TGCAGCGTTTTTTTTACGAATAGGGGGACCCAGTACTTC,CSVFFTNRGTQYF
TRBJ1-5,NA,TRBV15,many,TGTGCCACCAGCAAGGCAACCCTCGGTCAGCCCCAGCATTTT,CATSKATLGQPQHF
TRBJ1-5,TRBD1,TRBV15,many,TGTGCCACCAGCAGAGACAGGGGGGGTGGCAATCAGCCCCAGCATTTT,CATSRDRGGGNQPQHF
TRBJ2-7,TRBD1,TRBV2,NA,TGTGCCAGCAGTCCTCGGACAGGGCTTCCCTATGAGCAGTACTTC,CASSPRTGLPYEQYF
TRBJ2-7,TRBD1,TRBV7-3,many,TGTGCCAGCAGCGTGGACAGGTCCTACGAGCAGTACTTC,CASSVDRSYEQYF
TRBJ1-4,NA,TRBV6-1,few,TGTGCCAGCAGTGTAACAAGGACGAATGAAAAACTGTTTTTT,CASSVTRTNEKLFF
TRBJ2-5,TRBD2,TRBV10-3,many,TGTGCCATCAGTGAAGCGGGAATCGCAGAGACCCAGTACTTC,CAISEAGIAETQYF
TRBJ2-2,TRBD2,TRBV27,NA,TGTGCCAGCAACCGCGGGAGGGGGACCGGGGAGCTGTTTTTT,CASNRGRGTGELFF
TRBJ1-5,NA,TRBV20-1,few,TGCAGTGCCCAGACCGGCTTTAGCAATCAGCCCCAGCATTTT,CSAQTGFSNQPQHF
TRBJ2-7,TRBD2,TRBV7-9,NA,TGTGCCAGCAGCTTCGGGACTAGCGGGAGAGCAACCTACGAGCAGTACTTC,CASSFGTSGRATYEQYF
TRBJ1-5,NA,TRBV11-2,NA,TGTGCCAGCAGCTCACAAAGGGTCCTCAATCAGCCCCAGCATTTT,CASSSQRVLNQPQHF
TRBJ2-7,NA,TRBV29-1,many,TGCAGCGCCCAGACAGGCCCTTCTAGGGAGCAGTACTTC,CSAQTGPSREQYF
TRBJ2-7,TRBD2,TRBV10-3,many,TGTGCCACCATTGGACTAGCTCGTGAGCAGTACTTC,CATIGLAREQYF
TRBJ1-5,NA,TRBV6-6,NA,TGTGCCAGCAGTAGTCGCGAAAGTCATCAGCCCCAGCATTTT,CASSSRESHQPQHF
TRBJ2-5,NA,TRBV5-6,once,TGTGCCAGCAGCGATACAGGTACCCAAGAGACCCAGTACTTC,CASSDTGTQETQYF
TRBJ1-1,NA,TRBV20-1,many,TGCAGTGCTAGAGATAGGGCCAGGGGCACTGAAGCTTTCTTT,CSARDRARGTEAFF
TRBJ1-5,NA,TRBV4-1,many,TGCGCCAGCAGCCCTACAGGCTGGGATCAGCCCCAGCATTTT,CASSPTGWDQPQHF
TRBJ1-1,TRBD1,TRBV12-3/TRBV12-4,NA,TGTGCCAGCAGTTTCAGGGGGAGGATTGAAGCTTTCTTT,CASSFRGRIEAFF
TRBJ2-2,NA,TRBV2,NA,TGTGCCAGCAGTGGGGTTAGCTGGAACACCGGGGAGCTGTTTTTT,CASSGVSWNTGELFF
TRBJ1-2,NA,TRBV5-1,NA,TGCGCCAGCAGCTTGGCCCGGAGGGTAAACCAAAATGGCTACACCTTC,CASSLARRVNQNGYTF
TRBJ1-3,NA,TRBV12-3/TRBV12-4,NA,TGTGCCAGCAGTTTAGGCGTTTTGTTTGACACCATATATTTT,CASSLGVLFDTIYF